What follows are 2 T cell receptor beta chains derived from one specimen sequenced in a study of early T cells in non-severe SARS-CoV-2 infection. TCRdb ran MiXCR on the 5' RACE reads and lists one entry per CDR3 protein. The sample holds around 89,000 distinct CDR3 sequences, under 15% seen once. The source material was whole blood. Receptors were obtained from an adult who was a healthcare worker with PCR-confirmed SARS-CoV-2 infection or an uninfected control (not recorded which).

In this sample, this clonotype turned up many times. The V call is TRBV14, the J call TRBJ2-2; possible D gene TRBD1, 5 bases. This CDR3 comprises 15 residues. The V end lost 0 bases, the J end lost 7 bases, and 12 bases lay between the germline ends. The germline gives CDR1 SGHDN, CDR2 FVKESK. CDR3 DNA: TGTGCCAGCAGCCAAGATCGTATGGGGCACGGGGAGCTGTTTTTT. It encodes CASSQDRMGHGELFF. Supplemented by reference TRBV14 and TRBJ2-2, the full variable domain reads EAGVTQFPSHSVIEKGQTVTLRCDPISGHDNLYWYRRVMGKEIKFLLHFVKESKQDESGMPNNRFLAERTGGTYSTLKVQPAELEDSGVYFCASSQDRMGHGELFFGEGSRLTVL.

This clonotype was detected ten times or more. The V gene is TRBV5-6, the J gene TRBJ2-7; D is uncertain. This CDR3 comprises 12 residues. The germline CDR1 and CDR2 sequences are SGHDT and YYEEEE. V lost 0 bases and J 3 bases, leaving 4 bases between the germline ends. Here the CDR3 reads CASSLGGYEQYV. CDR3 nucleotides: TGTGCCAGCAGCTTGGGCGGCTACGAGCAGTACGTC.